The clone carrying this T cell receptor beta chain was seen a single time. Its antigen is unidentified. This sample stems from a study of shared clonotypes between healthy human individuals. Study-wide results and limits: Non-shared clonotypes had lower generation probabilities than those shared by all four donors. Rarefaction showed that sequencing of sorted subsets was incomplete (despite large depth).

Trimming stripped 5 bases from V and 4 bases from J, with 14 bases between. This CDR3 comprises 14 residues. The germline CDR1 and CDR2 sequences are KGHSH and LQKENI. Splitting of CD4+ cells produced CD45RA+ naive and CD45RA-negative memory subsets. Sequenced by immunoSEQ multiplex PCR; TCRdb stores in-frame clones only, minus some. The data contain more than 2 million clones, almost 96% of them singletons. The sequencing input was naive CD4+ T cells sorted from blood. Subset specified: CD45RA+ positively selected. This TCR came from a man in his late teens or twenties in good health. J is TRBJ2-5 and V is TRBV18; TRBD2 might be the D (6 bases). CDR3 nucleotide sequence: TGTGCCAGCTCAGCACGGAGGGAGACAGAGACCCAGTACTTC. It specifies CASSARRETETQYF.